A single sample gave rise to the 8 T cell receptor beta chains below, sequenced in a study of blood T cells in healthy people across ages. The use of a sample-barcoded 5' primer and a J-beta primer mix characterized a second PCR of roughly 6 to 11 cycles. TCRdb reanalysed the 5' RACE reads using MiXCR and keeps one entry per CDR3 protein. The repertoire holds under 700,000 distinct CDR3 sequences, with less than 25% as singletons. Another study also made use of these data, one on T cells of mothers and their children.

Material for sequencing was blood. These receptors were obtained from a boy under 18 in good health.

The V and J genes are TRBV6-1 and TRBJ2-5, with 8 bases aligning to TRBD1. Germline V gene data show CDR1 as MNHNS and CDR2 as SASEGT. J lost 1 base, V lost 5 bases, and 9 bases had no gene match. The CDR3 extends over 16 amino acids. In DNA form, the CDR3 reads TGTGCCAGCAGTCCCCATCTTACAGGGGGCCAAGAGACCCAGTACTTC. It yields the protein CASSPHLTGGQETQYF.

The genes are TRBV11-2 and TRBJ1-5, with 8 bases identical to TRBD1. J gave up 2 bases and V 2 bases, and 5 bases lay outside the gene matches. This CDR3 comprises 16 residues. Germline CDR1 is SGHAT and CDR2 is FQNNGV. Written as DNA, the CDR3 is TGTGCCAGCAGCTTACTACCAGGGGGCGGCAATCAGCCCCAGCATTTT. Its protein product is CASSLLPGGGNQPQHF.

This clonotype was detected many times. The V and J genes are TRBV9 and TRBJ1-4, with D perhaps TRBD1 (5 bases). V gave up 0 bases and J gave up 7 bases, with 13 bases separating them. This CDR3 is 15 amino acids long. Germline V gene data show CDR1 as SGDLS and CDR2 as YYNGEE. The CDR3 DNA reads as TGTGCCAGCAGCGTAGATGGGGCTCCAAGTGAAAAACTGTTTTTT. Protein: CASSVDGAPSEKLFF. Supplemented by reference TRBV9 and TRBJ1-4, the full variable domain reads DSGVTQTPKHLITATGQRVTLRCSPRSGDLSVYWYQQSLDQGLQFLIQYYNGEERAKGNILERFSAQQFPDLHSELNLSSLELGDSALYFCASSVDGAPSEKLFFGSGTQLSVL.

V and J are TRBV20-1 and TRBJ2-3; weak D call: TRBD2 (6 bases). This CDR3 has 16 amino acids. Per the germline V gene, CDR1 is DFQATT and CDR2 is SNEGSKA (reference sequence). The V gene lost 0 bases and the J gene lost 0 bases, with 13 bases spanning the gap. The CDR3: CSARDLAGPSTDTQYF. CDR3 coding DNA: TGCAGTGCTAGAGATCTTGCGGGGCCTAGCACAGATACGCAGTATTTT.

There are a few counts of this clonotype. CDR3 sequence reads: CASSLLGAQGRYEQYF. The CDR3 DNA reads as TGTGCCAGCAGTTTATTAGGCGCACAGGGGAGGTACGAGCAGTACTTC. The rearrangement links TRBV27 to TRBJ2-7; tentatively, D is TRBD1 (7 bases). The germline V and J ends were trimmed by 1 base and 4 bases, with 17 bases remaining between them. Germline V gene lookup returns CDR1 MNHEY and CDR2 SMNVEV (reference sequence). The CDR3 has 16 amino acids.

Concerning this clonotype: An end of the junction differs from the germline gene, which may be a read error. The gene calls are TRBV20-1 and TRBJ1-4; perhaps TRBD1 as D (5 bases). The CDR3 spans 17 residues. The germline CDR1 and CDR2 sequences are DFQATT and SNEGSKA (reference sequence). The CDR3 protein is CSAYQGATTGVNEELFF. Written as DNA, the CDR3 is TGCAGTGCTTATCAGGGTGCTACCACTGGGGTTAATGAAGAACTGTTTTTT.

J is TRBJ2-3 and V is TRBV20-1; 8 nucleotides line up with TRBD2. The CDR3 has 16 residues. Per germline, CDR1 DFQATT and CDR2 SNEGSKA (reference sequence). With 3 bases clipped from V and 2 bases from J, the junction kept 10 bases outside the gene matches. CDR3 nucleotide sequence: TGCAGTGCTAGGACCGCAAGCGGGGGAGACACAGATACGCAGTATTTT. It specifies CSARTASGGDTDTQYF.

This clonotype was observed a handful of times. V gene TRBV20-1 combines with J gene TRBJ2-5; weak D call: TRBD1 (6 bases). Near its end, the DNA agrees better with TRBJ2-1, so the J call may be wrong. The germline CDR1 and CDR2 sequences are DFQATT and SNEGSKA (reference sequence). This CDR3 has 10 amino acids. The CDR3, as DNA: TGCAGTGCTGACAGGAATGAGCAGTTCTTC. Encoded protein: CSADRNEQFF.